This T cell receptor beta chain was identified during a study of T-cell memory formation after mild COVID-19. TCRdb called the 5' RACE reads again in MiXCR, with one record for every CDR3 protein. There are almost 550,000 distinct CDR3 sequences in the sample; over 20% occur only once, and about an eighth lies in the top ten. This clonotype was found a few times. The CDR3 runs to 14 residues. The germline gives CDR1 DFQATT, CDR2 SNEGSKA (reference sequence). With 0 bases clipped from V and 8 bases from J, the junction kept 6 bases outside the gene matches. The sequencing input was PBMCs or a T cell subset sorted from them (not recorded which). The chain joins TRBV20-1 to TRBJ1-2, with TRBD1 identical over 10 bases. The source is an adult woman who had mild COVID-19 (a few samples of this study predate the infection). Cell type and time point are not known. CDR3 nucleotide sequence: TGCAGTGCTAGAGATTGGGACAGGGGTGAAGGCTACACCTTC. This gives the protein CSARDWDRGEGYTF.